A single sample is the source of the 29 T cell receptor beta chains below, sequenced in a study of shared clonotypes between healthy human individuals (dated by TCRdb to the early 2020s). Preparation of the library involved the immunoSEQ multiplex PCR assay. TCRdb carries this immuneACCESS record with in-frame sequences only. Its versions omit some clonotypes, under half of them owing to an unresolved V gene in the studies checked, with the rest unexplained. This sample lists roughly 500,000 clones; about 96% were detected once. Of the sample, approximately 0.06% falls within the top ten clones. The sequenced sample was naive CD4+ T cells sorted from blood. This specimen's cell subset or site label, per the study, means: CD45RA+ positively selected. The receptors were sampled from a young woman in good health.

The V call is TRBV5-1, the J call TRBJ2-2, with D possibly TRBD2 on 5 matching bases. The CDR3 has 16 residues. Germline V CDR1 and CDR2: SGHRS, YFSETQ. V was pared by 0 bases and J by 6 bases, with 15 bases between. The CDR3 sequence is CASSLGMLGSPGELFF. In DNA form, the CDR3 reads TGCGCCAGCAGCTTGGGCATGCTGGGGAGCCCCGGGGAGCTGTTTTTT.

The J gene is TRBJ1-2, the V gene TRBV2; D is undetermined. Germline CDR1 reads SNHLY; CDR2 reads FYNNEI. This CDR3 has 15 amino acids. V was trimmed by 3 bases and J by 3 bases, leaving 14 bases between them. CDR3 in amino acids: CASSDLWQPDYGYTF. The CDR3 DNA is TGTGCCAGCAGTGATCTGTGGCAGCCCGACTATGGCTACACCTTC.

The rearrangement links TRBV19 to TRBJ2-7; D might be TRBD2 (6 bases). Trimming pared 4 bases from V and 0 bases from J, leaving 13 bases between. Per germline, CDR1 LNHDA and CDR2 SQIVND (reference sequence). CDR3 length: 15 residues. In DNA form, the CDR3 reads TGTGCCAGTAGTAAACCCAGCGGGCTCTCCTACGAGCAGTACTTC. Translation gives CASSKPSGLSYEQYF.

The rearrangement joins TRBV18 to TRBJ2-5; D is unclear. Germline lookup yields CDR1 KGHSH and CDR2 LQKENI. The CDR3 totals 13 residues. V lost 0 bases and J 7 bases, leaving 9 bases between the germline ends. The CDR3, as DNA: TGTGCCAGCTCACCACCTCAAGTTTGGACCCAGTACTTC. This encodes CASSPPQVWTQYF.

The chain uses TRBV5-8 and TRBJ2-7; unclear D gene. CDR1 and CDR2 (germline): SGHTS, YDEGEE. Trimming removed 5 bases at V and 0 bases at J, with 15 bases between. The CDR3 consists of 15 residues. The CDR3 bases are TGTGCCAGCAGTTTTTTGAGAGTGGGCTCCTACGAGCAGTACTTC. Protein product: CASSFLRVGSYEQYF.

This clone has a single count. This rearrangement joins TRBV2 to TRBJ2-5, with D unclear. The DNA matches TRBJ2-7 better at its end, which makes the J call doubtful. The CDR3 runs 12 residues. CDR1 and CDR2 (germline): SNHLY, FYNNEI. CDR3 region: CASSPDDYEQYF. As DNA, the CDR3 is TGTGCCAGCAGCCCGGACGACTACGAGCAGTACTTC.

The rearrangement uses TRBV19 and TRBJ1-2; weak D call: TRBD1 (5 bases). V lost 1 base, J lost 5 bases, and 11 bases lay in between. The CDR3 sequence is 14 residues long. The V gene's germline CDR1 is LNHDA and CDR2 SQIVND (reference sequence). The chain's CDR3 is CASSIGGKGYGYTF. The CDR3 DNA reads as TGTGCCAGTAGTATAGGGGGGAAGGGGTATGGCTACACCTTC.

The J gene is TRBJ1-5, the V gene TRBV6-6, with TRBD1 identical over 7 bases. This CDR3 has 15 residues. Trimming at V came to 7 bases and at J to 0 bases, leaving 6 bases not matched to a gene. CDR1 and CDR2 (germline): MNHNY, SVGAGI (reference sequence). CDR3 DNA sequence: TGTGCCAGCAAGGACCAGGGGGATAGCAATCAGCCCCAGCATTTT. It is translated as CASKDQGDSNQPQHF.

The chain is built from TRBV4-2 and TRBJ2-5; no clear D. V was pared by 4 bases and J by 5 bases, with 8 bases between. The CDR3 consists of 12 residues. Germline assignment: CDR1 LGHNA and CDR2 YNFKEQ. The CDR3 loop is CASSLHGETQYF. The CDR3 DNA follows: TGTGCCAGCAGCCTCCACGGGGAGACCCAGTACTTC.

This CDR3 reads CASSRRLAGSFNEQFF. CDR3 coding DNA: TGTGCCAGCAGCCGGAGACTAGCGGGGTCGTTCAATGAGCAGTTCTTC. This sequence joins TRBV27 and TRBJ2-1, with 11 bases identical to TRBD2. Losses at the gene ends were 6 bases for V and 6 bases for J; bases not matched to a gene: 10. From germline, CDR1 is MNHEY and CDR2 SMNVEV (reference sequence). This CDR3 has 16 residues.

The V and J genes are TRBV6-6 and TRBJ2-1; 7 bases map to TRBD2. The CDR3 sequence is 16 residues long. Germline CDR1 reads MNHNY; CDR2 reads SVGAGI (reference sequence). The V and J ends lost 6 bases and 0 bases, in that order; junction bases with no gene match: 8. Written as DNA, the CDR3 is TGTGCCAGCAGCTTAGGCCCGGGGGGCTCCTACAATGAGCAGTTCTTC. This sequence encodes CASSLGPGGSYNEQFF.

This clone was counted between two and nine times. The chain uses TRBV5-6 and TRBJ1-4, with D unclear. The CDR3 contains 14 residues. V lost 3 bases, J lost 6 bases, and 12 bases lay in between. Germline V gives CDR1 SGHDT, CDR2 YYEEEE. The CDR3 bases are TGTGCCAGCAGCTCACCCGGGTTGGATGAAAAACTGTTTTTT. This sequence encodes CASSSPGLDEKLFF.

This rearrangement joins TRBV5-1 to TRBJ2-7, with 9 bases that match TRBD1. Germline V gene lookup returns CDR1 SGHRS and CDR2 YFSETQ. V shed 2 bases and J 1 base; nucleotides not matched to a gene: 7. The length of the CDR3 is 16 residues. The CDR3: CASSFGRDRVSYEQYF. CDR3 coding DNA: TGCGCCAGCAGCTTCGGGCGGGACAGGGTGTCCTACGAGCAGTACTTC. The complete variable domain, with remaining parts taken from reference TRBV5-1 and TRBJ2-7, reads KAGVTQTPRYLIKTRGQQVTLSCSPISGHRSVSWYQQTPGQGLQFLFEYFSETQRNKGNFPGRFSGRQFSNSRSEMNVSTLELGDSALYLCASSFGRDRVSYEQYFGPGTRLTVT.

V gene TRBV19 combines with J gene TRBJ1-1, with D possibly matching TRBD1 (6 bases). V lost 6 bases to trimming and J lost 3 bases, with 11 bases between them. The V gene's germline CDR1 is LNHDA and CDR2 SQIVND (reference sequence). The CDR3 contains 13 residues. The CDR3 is CASRNRVDTEAFF. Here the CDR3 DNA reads TGTGCCAGTAGAAACAGGGTGGACACTGAAGCTTTCTTT. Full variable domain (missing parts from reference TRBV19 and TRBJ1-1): DGGITQSPKYLFRKEGQNVTLSCEQNLNHDAMYWYRQDPGQGLRLIYYSQIVNDFQKGDIAEGYSVSREKKESFPLTVTSAQKNPTAFYLCASRNRVDTEAFFGQGTRLTVV.

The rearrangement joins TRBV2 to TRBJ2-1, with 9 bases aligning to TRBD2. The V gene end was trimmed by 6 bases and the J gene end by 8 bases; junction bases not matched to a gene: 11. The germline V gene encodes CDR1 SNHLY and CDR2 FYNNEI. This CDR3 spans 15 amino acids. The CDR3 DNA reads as TGTGCCAGCAGCAGACTAGCGGCTGGGGAGGATGAGCAGTTCTTC. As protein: CASSRLAAGEDEQFF.

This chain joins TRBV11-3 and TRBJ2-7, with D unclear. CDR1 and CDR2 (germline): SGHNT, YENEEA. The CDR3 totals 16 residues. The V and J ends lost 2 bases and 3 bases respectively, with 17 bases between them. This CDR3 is CASSLLFDNEGYEQYF. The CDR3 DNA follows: TGTGCCAGCAGCTTACTCTTCGACAACGAAGGCTACGAGCAGTACTTC.

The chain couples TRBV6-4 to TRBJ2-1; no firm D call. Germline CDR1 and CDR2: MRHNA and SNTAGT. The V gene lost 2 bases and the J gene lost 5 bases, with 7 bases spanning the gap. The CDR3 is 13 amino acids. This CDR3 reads CASSDGLHNEQFF. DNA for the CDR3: TGTGCCAGCAGTGACGGTCTTCACAATGAGCAGTTCTTC.

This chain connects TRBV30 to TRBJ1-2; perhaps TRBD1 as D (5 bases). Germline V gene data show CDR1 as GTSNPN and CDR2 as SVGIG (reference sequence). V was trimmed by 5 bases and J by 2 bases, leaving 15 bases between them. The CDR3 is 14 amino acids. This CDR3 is CAWVRGLANYGYTF. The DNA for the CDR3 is TGTGCCTGGGTGAGGGGATTGGCGAACTATGGCTACACCTTC.

The CDR3 loop is CASSVEALINNEQFF. The CDR3 DNA follows: TGTGCCAGCAGCGTAGAAGCCCTGATAAACAATGAGCAGTTCTTC. This chain links TRBV7-9 with TRBJ2-1; unclear D gene. The CDR3 consists of 15 residues. Per germline, CDR1 SEHNR and CDR2 FQNEAQ (reference sequence). V gave up 5 bases and J gave up 5 bases, with 16 bases separating them.

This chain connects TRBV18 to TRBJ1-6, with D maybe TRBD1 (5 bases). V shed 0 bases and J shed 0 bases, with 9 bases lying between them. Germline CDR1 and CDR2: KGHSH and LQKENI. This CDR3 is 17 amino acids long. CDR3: CASSPPAGSSYNSPLHF. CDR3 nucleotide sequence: TGTGCCAGCTCACCACCGGCAGGGAGCTCCTATAATTCACCCCTCCACTTT. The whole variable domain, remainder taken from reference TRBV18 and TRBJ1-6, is NAGVMQNPRHLVRRRGQEARLRCSPMKGHSHVYWYRQLPEEGLKFMVYLQKENIIDESGMPKERFSAEFPKEGPSILRIQQVVRGDSAAYFCASSPPAGSSYNSPLHFGNGTRLTVT.

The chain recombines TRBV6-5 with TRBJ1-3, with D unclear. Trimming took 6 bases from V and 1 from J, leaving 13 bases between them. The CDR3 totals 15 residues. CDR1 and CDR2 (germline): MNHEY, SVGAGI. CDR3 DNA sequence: TGTGCCAGCAGCCCTTGGTGGGGATCTGGAAACACCATATATTTT. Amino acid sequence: CASSPWWGSGNTIYF.

CDR3 region: CASSSTGVGANYGYTF. Written as DNA, the CDR3 is TGTGCCAGCAGTTCGACAGGGGTGGGAGCTAACTATGGCTACACCTTC. The chain carries TRBV6-6 and TRBJ1-2, with 8 bases matching TRBD1. Looked up from germline, CDR1 is MNHNY and CDR2 is SVGAGI (reference sequence). The junction had 7 bases not matched to a gene; V was cut back by 4 bases and J by 0 bases. The CDR3 covers 16 residues.

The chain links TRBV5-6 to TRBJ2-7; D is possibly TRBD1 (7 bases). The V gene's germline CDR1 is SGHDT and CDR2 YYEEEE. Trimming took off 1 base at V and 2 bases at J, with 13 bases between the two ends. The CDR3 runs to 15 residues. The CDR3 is CASSLSGGLTYEQYF. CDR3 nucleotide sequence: TGTGCCAGCAGCTTGTCAGGGGGGCTCACCTACGAGCAGTACTTC.

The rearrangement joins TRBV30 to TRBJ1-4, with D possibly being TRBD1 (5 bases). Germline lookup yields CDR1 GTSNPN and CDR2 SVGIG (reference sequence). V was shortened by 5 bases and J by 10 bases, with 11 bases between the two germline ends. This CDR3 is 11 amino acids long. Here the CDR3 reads CAWGRGGKLFF. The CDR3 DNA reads TGTGCCTGGGGGAGGGGCGGAAAACTGTTTTTT.

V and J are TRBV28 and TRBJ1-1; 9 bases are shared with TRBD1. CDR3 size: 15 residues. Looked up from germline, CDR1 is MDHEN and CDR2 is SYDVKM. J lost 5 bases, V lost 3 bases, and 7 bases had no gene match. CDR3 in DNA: TGTGCCAGCAGTTTGTTGGGACAGGGTTGGACTGAAGCTTTCTTT. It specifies CASSLLGQGWTEAFF.

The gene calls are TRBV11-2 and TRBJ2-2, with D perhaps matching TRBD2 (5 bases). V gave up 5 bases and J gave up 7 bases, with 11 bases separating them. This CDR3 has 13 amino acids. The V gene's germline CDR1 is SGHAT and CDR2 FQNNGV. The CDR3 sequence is CASSTTEGGELFF. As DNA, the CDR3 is TGTGCCAGCAGCACCACAGAGGGCGGGGAGCTGTTTTTT.

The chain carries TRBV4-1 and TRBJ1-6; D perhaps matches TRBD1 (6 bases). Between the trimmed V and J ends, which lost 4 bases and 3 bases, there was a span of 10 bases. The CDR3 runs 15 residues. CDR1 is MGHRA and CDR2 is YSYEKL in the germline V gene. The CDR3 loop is CASSPRTDYNSPLHF. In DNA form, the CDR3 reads TGCGCCAGCAGCCCCAGGACAGACTATAATTCACCCCTCCACTTT.

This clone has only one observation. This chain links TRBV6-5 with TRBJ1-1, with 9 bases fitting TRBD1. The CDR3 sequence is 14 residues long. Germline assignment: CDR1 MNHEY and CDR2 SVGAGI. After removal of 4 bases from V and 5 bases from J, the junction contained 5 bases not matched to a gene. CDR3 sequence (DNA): TGTGCCAGCAGTTTCGGGACAGGGAGGACTGAAGCTTTCTTT. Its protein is CASSFGTGRTEAFF.

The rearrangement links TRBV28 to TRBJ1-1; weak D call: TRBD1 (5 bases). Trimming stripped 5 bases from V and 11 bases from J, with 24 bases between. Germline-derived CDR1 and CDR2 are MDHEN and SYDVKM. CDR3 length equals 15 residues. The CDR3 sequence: CASSPLGGGIRRAFF. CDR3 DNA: TGTGCCAGCAGTCCCTTGGGGGGGGGAATTAGAAGGGCTTTCTTT.